This TCR beta chain is drawn from a study of T cell changes during pregnancy in multiple sclerosis. Some clones are missing from TCRdb's copy, which holds only in-frame ones; the method was immunoSEQ multiplex PCR. The sample consists of tens of thousands of clones, 80% to 90% of them appearing once. The sequence derives from a female donor with multiple sclerosis, enrolled in a pregnancy study. This specimen was CD4+ T cells from peripheral blood mononuclear cells, taken before pregnancy.

CDR3 in amino acids: CASSQQGLAGDTQYF. The DNA for the CDR3 is TGCGCCAGCAGCCAACAAGGACTAGCCGGTGATACGCAGTATTTT. This chain links TRBV4-1 with TRBJ2-3, with 8 bases identical to TRBD2. Germline-derived CDR1 and CDR2 are MGHRA and YSYEKL. Trimming at V came to 2 bases and at J to 6 bases, leaving 7 bases not matched to a gene. CDR3 length equals 15 residues.